A single sample is the source of the 27 T cell receptor beta chains below, sequenced in a study of T cells after yellow fever vaccination. TCRdb recomputed calls from the 5' RACE reads with MiXCR, one row per CDR3 protein. The table lists around 150,000 distinct CDR3 sequences, approximately 6.7% of them singletons. This sample comprised CD4+ T cells sorted from PBMCs, obtained 5 days after the first yellow fever vaccination. The receptor set was obtained from a young man who received the YFV17D yellow fever vaccine.

This clonotype occurred many times. This chain links TRBV28 with TRBJ2-7, with D unresolved. The CDR3 extends over 13 amino acids. In germline, CDR1 is MDHEN, CDR2 SYDVKM. Trimming left V 4 bases short and J 4 bases short, with 11 bases between. CDR3 nucleotide sequence: TGTGCCAGCAGTTCCGGATCACCTTACGAGCAGTACGTC. It translates to CASSSGSPYEQYV.

The chain has TRBV2 and TRBJ2-2, with D uncertain. The germline V and J ends were trimmed by 3 bases and 8 bases, with 10 bases remaining between them. This CDR3 contains 13 residues. CDR1 SNHLY and CDR2 FYNNEI come from the germline V gene. For the CDR3, the DNA is TGTGCCAGCAGTGATCGAGGATCTGGGGAGCTGTTTTTT. This gives the protein CASSDRGSGELFF.

This clonotype was observed a few times. This chain links TRBV11-2 with TRBJ1-5; TRBD1 agrees at 10 bases. Germline assignment: CDR1 SGHAT and CDR2 FQNNGV. The ends lost 5 bases at V and 12 bases at J; junction bases unmatched: 7. There are 13 residues in the CDR3. CDR3 coding DNA: TGTGCCAGCAGCCCCGACAGGGGGCAAGACCAGCATTTT. It is translated as CASSPDRGQDQHF.

Many counts were recorded for this clonotype. This chain uses TRBV2 with TRBJ2-7; D unclear. Germline CDR1 is SNHLY and CDR2 is FYNNEI. This CDR3 spans 12 amino acids. The V and J ends lost 1 base and 6 bases respectively, with 7 bases between them. This CDR3 is CASSEGFSEQYF. CDR3 nucleotides: TGTGCCAGCAGTGAAGGTTTCTCCGAGCAGTACTTC.

This clonotype was detected ten times or more. This chain uses TRBV7-2 with TRBJ1-1, with D perhaps TRBD1 (6 bases). Germline CDR1 is SGHTA and CDR2 is FQGNSA. Trimming pared 5 bases from V and 4 bases from J, leaving 11 bases between. The CDR3 sequence is 13 residues long. CDR3 sequence (DNA): TGTGCCAGCAGCAGACAACAGGGCACTGAAGCTTTCTTT. Amino acid sequence: CASSRQQGTEAFF. The full variable domain, in which reference TRBV7-2 and TRBJ1-1 provide the parts outside the CDR3, is GAGVSQSPSNKVTEKGKDVELRCDPISGHTALYWYRQSLGQGLEFLIYFQGNSAPDKSGLPSDRFSAERTGGSVSTLTIQRTQQEDSAVYLCASSRQQGTEAFFGQGTRLTVV.

This clonotype was observed at least ten times. The chain carries TRBV12-3 or TRBV12-4 and TRBJ2-5; D remains unclear. Trimming left V 7 bases short and J 5 bases short, with 11 bases between. The CDR3 spans 12 residues. CDR3 sequence: CASTHSKETQYF. The CDR3 bases are TGTGCCAGCACTCATAGTAAGGAGACCCAGTACTTC.

At least ten counts were recorded for this clonotype. The gene calls are TRBV29-1 and TRBJ2-2, with TRBD2 identical over 12 bases. Germline assignment: CDR1 SQVTM and CDR2 ANQGSEA. The length of the CDR3 is 17 residues. Trimming cost V 3 bases and J 1 base; bases outside gene matches: 6. This CDR3 reads CSVDLGLAGLNTGELFF. Written as DNA, the CDR3 is TGCAGCGTTGATCTCGGACTAGCGGGGCTGAACACCGGGGAGCTGTTTTTT.

V is TRBV4-2 and J is TRBJ2-5; 10 positions agree with TRBD2. The length of the CDR3 is 17 residues. Germline loops: CDR1 LGHNA, CDR2 YNFKEQ. The junction had 10 bases not matched to a gene; V was cut back by 2 bases and J by 4 bases. The CDR3 bases are TGTGCCAGCAGCCAAAGAGTCTCTAGCGGGGGAGGAGAGACCCAGTACTTC. Translated: CASSQRVSSGGGETQYF.

This clonotype was counted many times. The J gene is TRBJ1-1, the V gene TRBV5-1; 7 bases fit TRBD1. Trimming took 3 bases from V and 1 from J; bases not matched to a gene: 3. The germline V gene has CDR1 SGHRS and CDR2 YFSETQ. CDR3 size: 14 residues. The CDR3 spells CASSSGQQNTEAFF. The CDR3 DNA sequence: TGCGCCAGCAGCTCGGGACAGCAGAACACTGAAGCTTTCTTT.

V and J are TRBV7-2 and TRBJ2-5, with TRBD1 matching over 7 bases. V lost 0 bases to trimming and J lost 4 bases; unmatched junction nucleotides: 2. The CDR3 has 14 residues. Germline loops: CDR1 SGHTA, CDR2 FQGNSA. The CDR3 DNA is TGTGCCAGCAGCTTAGCTGCAGGGGGAGAGACCCAGTACTTC. Encoded protein: CASSLAAGGETQYF.

This clonotype was observed at least ten times. J is TRBJ2-3 and V is TRBV7-9; tentative D call: TRBD1 (6 bases). V was trimmed by 1 base and J by 6 bases, leaving 14 bases between them. CDR3 length: 15 amino acids. Germline CDR1 and CDR2: SEHNR and FQNEAQ (reference sequence). The CDR3 sequence is CASSLGVLGADTQYF. DNA for the CDR3: TGTGCCAGCAGCTTAGGGGTTCTGGGGGCGGATACGCAGTATTTT.

This clonotype occurred many times. The chain carries TRBV7-9 and TRBJ2-5; no firm D call. V was cut by 3 bases and J by 1 base, with 6 bases left in between. This CDR3 contains 13 residues. CDR1 and CDR2 from the germline V gene are SEHNR and FQNEAQ (reference sequence). The CDR3 coding sequence is TGTGCCAGCAGCTTTAATCCCCAAGAGACCCAGTACTTC. It is translated as CASSFNPQETQYF.

This chain uses TRBV4-3 with TRBJ2-1, with D maybe TRBD1 (5 bases). Germline CDR1 is LGHNA and CDR2 is YSLEER. The CDR3 has 15 amino acids. V was pared by 2 bases and J by 5 bases, with 13 bases between. The DNA for the CDR3 is TGCGCCAGCAGCCAACTCACAGGAGACCACAATGAGCAGTTCTTC. It encodes CASSQLTGDHNEQFF.

This clonotype was seen many times. The V call is TRBV5-1, the J call TRBJ2-7; no definite D call. Germline V gene lookup returns CDR1 SGHRS and CDR2 YFSETQ. The CDR3 sequence is 15 residues long. Trimming pared 0 bases from V and 5 bases from J, leaving 15 bases between. Here the CDR3 reads CASSLVPESRDEQYF. Here the CDR3 DNA reads TGCGCCAGCAGCTTGGTTCCGGAATCAAGGGACGAGCAGTACTTC.

This chain uses TRBV27 with TRBJ2-5, with D perhaps TRBD1 or TRBD2 (6 bases each). This CDR3 has 14 residues. CDR1 and CDR2 (germline): MNHEY, SMNVEV (reference sequence). The V and J ends lost 6 bases and 5 bases respectively, with 16 bases between them. CDR3 coding DNA: TGTGCCAGCAGACCACCGGGGGCGGGGGAGACCCAGTACTTC. Protein sequence: CASRPPGAGETQYF.

This clonotype was seen repeatedly, ten times or more. The chain has TRBV11-2 and TRBJ2-1, with D possibly TRBD2 on 6 matching bases. Germline loops: CDR1 SGHAT, CDR2 FQNNGV. This CDR3 is built from 20 residues. The V and J ends lost 4 bases and 0 bases respectively, with 25 bases between them. Written as DNA, the CDR3 is TGTGCCAGCAGCTCACTTATGGACTATTCGGAGACGAGCTCCTACAATGAGCAGTTCTTC. Residues: CASSSLMDYSETSSYNEQFF.

In this sample, this clonotype turned up many times. This chain uses TRBV12-3 or TRBV12-4 with TRBJ1-1; D not resolved. V lost 4 bases and J lost 6, with 9 bases in between. The CDR3 contains 12 residues. CDR3 sequence: CASSYRQPEAFF. CDR3 DNA sequence: TGTGCCAGCAGTTACCGTCAGCCTGAAGCTTTCTTT.

The genes are TRBV11-2 and TRBJ1-3, with 7 bases matching TRBD1. Germline loops: CDR1 SGHAT, CDR2 FQNNGV. The CDR3 covers 15 residues. V trimming: 4 bases; J trimming: 7 bases; junction bases outside the gene matches: 10. CDR3 in DNA: TGTGCCAGCAGCTCCCGACAGGGTTGGGGGAACACCATATATTTT. It translates to CASSSRQGWGNTIYF.

This clonotype has ten or more counts. CDR3 sequence (DNA): TGTGCCAGCAGTTACTCGAGTGTCCAGGTTCTGGAGACCCAGTACTTC. Translating gives CASSYSSVQVLETQYF. The chain is built from TRBV6-5 and TRBJ2-5, with D unclear. This CDR3 contains 16 residues. Looked up from germline, CDR1 is MNHEY and CDR2 is SVGAGI. Trimming removed 0 bases at V and 5 bases at J, with 16 bases between.

This clonotype has a handful of counts. This CDR3 reads CASSKTGPKRDEQYF. In nucleotides, the CDR3 is TGTGCCAGCAGTAAGACAGGACCCAAGAGGGACGAGCAGTACTTC. This chain connects TRBV6-1 to TRBJ2-7; possibly TRBD1 for D (6 bases). CDR3 size: 15 residues. Germline V CDR1 and CDR2: MNHNS, SASEGT. V was clipped by 5 bases and J by 5 bases, with 19 bases between them.

This clonotype has just a few counts. The chain has TRBV6-5 and TRBJ2-3; D might be TRBD1 or TRBD2, each matching 5 bases. The CDR3 consists of 16 residues. The germline V and J ends were trimmed by 0 bases and 6 bases, with 16 bases remaining between them. The germline V gene encodes CDR1 MNHEY and CDR2 SVGAGI. CDR3 amino acids: CASSYSARDGMDTQYF. For the CDR3, the DNA is TGTGCCAGCAGTTACTCGGCCAGGGACGGTATGGATACGCAGTATTTT.

This clonotype came up many times. The chain combines TRBV15 with TRBJ2-2, with D possibly TRBD1 on 6 matching bases. The V and J ends lost 1 base and 4 bases respectively, with 7 bases between them. CDR1 and CDR2 from the germline V gene are LNHNV and YYDKDF (reference sequence). CDR3 length: 14 residues. The CDR3 is CATSRGGGTGELFF. The CDR3, as DNA: TGTGCCACCAGCAGAGGAGGGGGCACCGGGGAGCTGTTTTTT.

This clonotype has at least ten counts. The chain couples TRBV5-6 to TRBJ2-7, with TRBD2 matching over 7 bases. Trimming took 0 bases from V and 3 from J; bases not matched to a gene: 3. The CDR3 is made up of 14 amino acids. The germline V gene has CDR1 SGHDT and CDR2 YYEEEE. This CDR3 reads CASSLGSGDYEQYV. In nucleotides, the CDR3 is TGTGCCAGCAGCTTGGGAAGCGGGGACTACGAGCAGTACGTC.

This clonotype was detected many times. CDR3 bases: TGCGCCAGCAGCTCGGAGACAGGAAACAATGAGCAGTTCTTC. Its protein product is CASSSETGNNEQFF. The gene calls are TRBV5-1 and TRBJ2-1; D perhaps matches TRBD1 (6 bases). The CDR3 extends over 14 amino acids. CDR1 is SGHRS and CDR2 is YFSETQ in the germline V gene. The germline V and J ends were trimmed by 3 bases and 5 bases, with 12 bases remaining between them.

The chain links TRBV24-1 to TRBJ1-2; possibly TRBD1 for D (5 bases). V lost 3 bases and J lost 8, with 12 bases in between. This CDR3 is 13 amino acids long. Germline values: CDR1 KGHDR, CDR2 SFDVKD. This chain's CDR3 is CATSDHQGRGYTF. The DNA of the CDR3 is TGTGCCACCAGTGATCACCAGGGAAGAGGCTACACCTTC.

This clonotype was counted a few times. The rearrangement joins TRBV6-1 to TRBJ1-1, with D tentatively TRBD1 (6 bases). The V end lost 5 bases, the J end lost 3 bases, and 13 bases lay between the germline ends. The V gene's germline CDR1 is MNHNS and CDR2 SASEGT. The CDR3 totals 14 residues. The CDR3 reads CASSRGGVYTEAFF. The CDR3 DNA is TGTGCCAGCAGTAGGGGGGGAGTATACACTGAAGCTTTCTTT.

This clonotype was seen at least ten times. As DNA, the CDR3 is TGTGCCAGCAGTTTACGGCGGGAGCGGGGTCAGCCCCAGCATTTT. It yields the protein CASSLRRERGQPQHF. This chain connects TRBV6-5 to TRBJ1-5, with unresolved D. The germline CDR1 and CDR2 sequences are MNHEY and SVGAGI. V was shortened by 4 bases and J by 6 bases, with 16 bases between the two germline ends. CDR3 length: 15 residues.